The source of this T cell receptor beta chain is a study of graft-versus-host responses after intestinal transplantation. As for the study in general: For 2 to 4 years after anti-thymocyte globulin induction, all recipients took tacrolimus and steroids. Study observations and caveats: Recipient bone marrow held GvH clones, some seen earlier in ileum or blood.

The plating included roughly 200,000 irradiated, violet-dye-labeled stimulator cells together with roughly 200,000 CFSE-labeled responder cells. Sorted after the reaction were proliferating CFSE-low CD3+CD4+ and CD3+CD8+ responders. CDR3 length: 17 residues. Germline V gene data show CDR1 as MGHRA and CDR2 as YSYEKL. V gave up 2 bases and J gave up 0 bases, with 11 bases separating them. Clones were read by immunoSEQ multiplex PCR, and TCRdb kept only the in-frame ones, dropping some. Of about 23,000 clones in the sample, 35% to 50% were seen once. Sequenced here: alloreactive CD8+ T cells from a mixed lymphocyte reaction culture, sampled before transplantation. The subset here: CFSE-low proliferating T cells sorted from roughly six-day pre-transplant mixed lymphocyte reaction (GvH or HvG direction). The chain is built from TRBV4-1 and TRBJ2-6; D is uncertain. This clonotype was sampled from a human patient who was an organ donor for intestinal transplantation. In DNA, the CDR3 is TGCGCCAGCAGCCAAAAACAGTTCAGCTCTGGGGCCAACGTCCTGACTTTC. Translation: CASSQKQFSSGANVLTF.